These 9 T cell receptor beta chains originate from one sample sequenced in a study of cytomegalovirus exposure and HLA in healthy donors. Clones were sequenced by immunoSEQ multiplex PCR, and TCRdb holds only the in-frame ones, with some missing. The sample records 200,000 or so clones, about nine tenths being singletons. The specimen was PBMCs. These receptors originate from a woman aged 18-29 years in good health and CMV-seropositive.

The chain employs TRBV18 and TRBJ1-5; maybe TRBD1 (5 bases). Germline V CDR1 and CDR2: KGHSH, LQKENI. Deletions cut 3 bases from V and 11 bases from J, with 20 bases between. The CDR3 is made up of 15 amino acids. CDR3 in amino acids: CASSPVAGWGGSQHF. DNA for the CDR3: TGTGCCAGCTCACCTGTAGCAGGGTGGGGAGGGTCCCAGCATTTT.

J is TRBJ2-2 and V is TRBV29-1, with D possibly TRBD2 on 5 matching bases. The V end lost 7 bases, the J end lost 2 bases, and 8 bases lay between the germline ends. The CDR3 sequence is 12 residues long. Germline CDR1 SQVTM, CDR2 ANQGSEA. The CDR3: CSARLNTGELFF. The CDR3 coding sequence is TGCAGCGCTAGACTAAACACCGGGGAGCTGTTTTTT.

The chain has TRBV11-3 and TRBJ2-1; 10 bases line up with TRBD2. V lost 3 bases, J lost 6 bases, and 2 bases stayed unmatched. CDR3 size: 14 residues. CDR1 and CDR2 from the germline V gene are SGHNT and YENEEA. The CDR3 reads CASSFRTSGNEQFF. DNA of the CDR3: TGTGCCAGCAGCTTTAGGACTAGCGGCAATGAGCAGTTCTTC.

The rearrangement joins TRBV6-6 to TRBJ2-1; 14 nucleotides agree with TRBD2. The CDR3 has 16 amino acids. CDR1 and CDR2 from the germline V gene are MNHNY and SVGAGI (reference sequence). V shed 2 bases and J 12 bases; nucleotides not matched to a gene: 9. CDR3 nucleotides: TGTGCCAGCAGTTACACCTCCGGGACTAGCGGGAGTCTGCAGTTCTTC. Residues: CASSYTSGTSGSLQFF.

CDR3 DNA sequence: TGTGCCAGCAGTAAAACAGGGAACATTTTAAACTATGGCTACACCTTC. It is translated as CASSKTGNILNYGYTF. The V and J genes are TRBV9 and TRBJ1-2, with D perhaps matching TRBD1 (6 bases). The CDR3 has 16 amino acids. Between the trimmed V and J ends, which lost 5 bases and 2 bases, there was a span of 19 bases. Germline lookup yields CDR1 SGDLS and CDR2 YYNGEE. Combining the CDR3 with reference TRBV9 and TRBJ1-2 gives the whole variable domain DSGVTQTPKHLITATGQRVTLRCSPRSGDLSVYWYQQSLDQGLQFLIQYYNGEERAKGNILERFSAQQFPDLHSELNLSSLELGDSALYFCASSKTGNILNYGYTFGSGTRLTVV.

V and J are TRBV19 and TRBJ2-1; 10 positions match TRBD2. CDR1 is LNHDA, CDR2 SQIVND, per germline (reference sequence). The CDR3 is 14 amino acids. Trimming cost V 4 bases and J 10 bases; bases outside gene matches: 7. The CDR3 nucleotides read TGTGCCAGTAGTAGGGTAGCGGGAGGACGGGAGCAGTTCTTC. The encoded protein is CASSRVAGGREQFF.

The rearrangement links TRBV6-1 to TRBJ1-1, with D possibly being TRBD1 (6 bases). Germline values: CDR1 MNHNS, CDR2 SASEGT. The germline V and J ends were trimmed by 11 bases and 1 base, with 11 bases remaining between them. The CDR3 sequence is 12 residues long. The CDR3 DNA reads TGTGCCTCGGGACATTGGAACACTGAAGCTTTCTTT. It codes for CASGHWNTEAFF.

This chain connects TRBV6-5 to TRBJ2-3, with D hard to call. Trimming stripped 5 bases from V and 6 bases from J, with 9 bases between. CDR3 length equals 12 residues. Germline-derived CDR1 and CDR2 are MNHEY and SVGAGI. In DNA, the CDR3 is TGTGCCAGCAGTCCTTCGAGCGATACGCAGTATTTT. As protein: CASSPSSDTQYF.

A single count supports this clone. V is TRBV5-5 and J is TRBJ2-7; the D gene is possibly TRBD1 (6 bases). This CDR3 contains 16 residues. V dropped 3 bases and J dropped 0 bases, with 16 bases sitting between them. The V gene's germline CDR1 is SGHKS and CDR2 YYEKEE (reference sequence). The CDR3 reads CASSWARTDLSYEQYF. CDR3 in DNA: TGTGCCAGCAGCTGGGCTAGGACAGACCTCTCCTACGAGCAGTACTTC. Full variable domain (rest looked up from reference TRBV5-5 and TRBJ2-7): DAGVTQSPTHLIKTRGQQVTLRCSPISGHKSVSWYQQVLGQGPQFIFQYYEKEERGRGNFPDRFSARQFPNYSSELNVNALLLGDSALYLCASSWARTDLSYEQYFGPGTRLTVT.